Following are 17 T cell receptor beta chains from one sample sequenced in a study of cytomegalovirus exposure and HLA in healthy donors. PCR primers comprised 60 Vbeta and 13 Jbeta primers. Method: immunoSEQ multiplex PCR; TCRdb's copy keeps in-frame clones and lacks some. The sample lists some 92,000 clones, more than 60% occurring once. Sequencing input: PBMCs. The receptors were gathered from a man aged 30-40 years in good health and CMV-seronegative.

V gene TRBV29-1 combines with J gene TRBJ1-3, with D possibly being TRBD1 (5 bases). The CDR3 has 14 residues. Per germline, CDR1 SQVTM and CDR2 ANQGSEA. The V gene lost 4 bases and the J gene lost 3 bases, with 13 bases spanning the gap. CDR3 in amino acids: CSVGTGVNGNTIYF. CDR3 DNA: TGCAGCGTTGGTACAGGAGTGAATGGAAACACCATATATTTT.

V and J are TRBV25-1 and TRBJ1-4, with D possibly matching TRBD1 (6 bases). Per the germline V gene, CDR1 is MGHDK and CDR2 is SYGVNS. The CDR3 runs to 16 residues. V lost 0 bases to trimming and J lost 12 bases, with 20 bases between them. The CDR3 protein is CASSEYYTGLNGELFF. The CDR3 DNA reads TGTGCCAGCAGTGAATATTATACAGGGCTAAATGGGGAACTGTTTTTT.

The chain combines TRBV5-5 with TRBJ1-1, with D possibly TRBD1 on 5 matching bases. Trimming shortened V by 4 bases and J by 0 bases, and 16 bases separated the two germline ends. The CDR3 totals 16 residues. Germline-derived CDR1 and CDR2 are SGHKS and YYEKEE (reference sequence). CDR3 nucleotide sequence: TGTGCCAGCAGCCCGGGTGCGGGGGATCTGAACACTGAAGCTTTCTTT. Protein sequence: CASSPGAGDLNTEAFF.

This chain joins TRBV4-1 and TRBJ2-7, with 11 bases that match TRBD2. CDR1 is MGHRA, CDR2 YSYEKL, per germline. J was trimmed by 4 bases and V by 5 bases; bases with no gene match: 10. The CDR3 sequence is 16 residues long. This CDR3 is CASSLAGGALLYEQYF. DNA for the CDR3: TGCGCCAGCAGCTTAGCGGGGGGGGCCCTTTTATACGAGCAGTACTTC.

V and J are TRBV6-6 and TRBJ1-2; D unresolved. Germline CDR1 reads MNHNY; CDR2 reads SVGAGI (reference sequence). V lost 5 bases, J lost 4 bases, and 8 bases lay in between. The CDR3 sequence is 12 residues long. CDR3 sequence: CASSREAYGYTF. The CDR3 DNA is TGTGCCAGCAGTCGAGAGGCCTATGGCTACACCTTC.

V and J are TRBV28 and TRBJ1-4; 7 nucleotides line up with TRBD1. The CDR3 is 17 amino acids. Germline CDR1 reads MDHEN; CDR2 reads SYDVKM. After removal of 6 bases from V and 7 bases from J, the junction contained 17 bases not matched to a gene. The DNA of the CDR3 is TGTGCCAGCAGCCCCCGACAGGGAAAGTTTGAGGGTGAAAAACTGTTTTTT. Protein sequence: CASSPRQGKFEGEKLFF.

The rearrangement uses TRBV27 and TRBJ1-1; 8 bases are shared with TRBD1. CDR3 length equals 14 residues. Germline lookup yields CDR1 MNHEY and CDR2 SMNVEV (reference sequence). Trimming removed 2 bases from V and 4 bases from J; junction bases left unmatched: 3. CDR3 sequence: CASSLTGGGTEAFF. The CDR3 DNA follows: TGTGCCAGCAGTTTAACAGGGGGAGGCACTGAAGCTTTCTTT.

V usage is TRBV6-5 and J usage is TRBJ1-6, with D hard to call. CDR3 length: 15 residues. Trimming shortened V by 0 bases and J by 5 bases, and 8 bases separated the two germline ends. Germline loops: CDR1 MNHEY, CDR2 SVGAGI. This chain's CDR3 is CASSYSWENNSPLHF. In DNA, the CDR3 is TGTGCCAGCAGTTACTCGTGGGAGAATAATTCACCCCTCCACTTT.

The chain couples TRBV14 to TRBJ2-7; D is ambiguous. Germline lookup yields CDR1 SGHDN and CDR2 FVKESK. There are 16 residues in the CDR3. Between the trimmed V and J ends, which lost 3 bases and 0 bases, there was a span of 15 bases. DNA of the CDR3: TGTGCCAGCAGCCAGAAATTATCGCGGCTCTCCTACGAGCAGTACTTC. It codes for CASSQKLSRLSYEQYF.

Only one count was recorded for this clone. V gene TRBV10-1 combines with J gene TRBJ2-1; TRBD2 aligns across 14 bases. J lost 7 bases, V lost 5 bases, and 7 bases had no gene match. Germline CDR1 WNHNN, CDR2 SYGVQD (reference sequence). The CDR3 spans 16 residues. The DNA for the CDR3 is TGCGCCAGCAGTCCCGGACTAGCGGGGGGTTCGAATGAGCAGTTCTTC. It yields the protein CASSPGLAGGSNEQFF.

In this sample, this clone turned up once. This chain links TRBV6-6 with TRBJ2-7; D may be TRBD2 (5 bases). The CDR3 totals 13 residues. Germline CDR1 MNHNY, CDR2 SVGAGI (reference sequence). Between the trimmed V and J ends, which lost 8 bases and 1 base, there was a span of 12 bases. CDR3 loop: CASLNSGSYEQYF. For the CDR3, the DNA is TGTGCCAGCCTCAATTCGGGATCCTACGAGCAGTACTTC.

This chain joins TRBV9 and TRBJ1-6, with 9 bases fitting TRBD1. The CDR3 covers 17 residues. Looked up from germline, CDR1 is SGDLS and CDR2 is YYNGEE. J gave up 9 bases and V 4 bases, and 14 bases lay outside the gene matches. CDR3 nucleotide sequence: TGTGCCAGCAGCCTTGAGGCCGGGACAGGGATAAGTTCACCCCTCCACTTT. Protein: CASSLEAGTGISSPLHF.

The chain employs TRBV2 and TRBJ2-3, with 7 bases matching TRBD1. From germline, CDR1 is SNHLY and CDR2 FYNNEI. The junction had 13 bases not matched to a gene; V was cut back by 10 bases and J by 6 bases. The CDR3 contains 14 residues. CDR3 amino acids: CAILNRGIGDTQYF. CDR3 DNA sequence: TGTGCCATCCTTAACAGGGGAATTGGGGATACGCAGTATTTT.

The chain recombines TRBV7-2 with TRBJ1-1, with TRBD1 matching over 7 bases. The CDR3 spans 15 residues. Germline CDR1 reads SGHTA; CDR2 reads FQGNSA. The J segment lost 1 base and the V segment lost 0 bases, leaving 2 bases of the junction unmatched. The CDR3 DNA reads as TGTGCCAGCAGCTTAGCGACAGGGCGGAACACTGAAGCTTTCTTT. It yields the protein CASSLATGRNTEAFF.

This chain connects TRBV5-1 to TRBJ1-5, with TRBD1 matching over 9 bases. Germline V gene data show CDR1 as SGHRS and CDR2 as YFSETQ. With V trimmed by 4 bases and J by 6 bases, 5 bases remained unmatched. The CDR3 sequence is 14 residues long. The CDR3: CASSLGTGTQPQHF. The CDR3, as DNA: TGCGCCAGCAGCCTCGGGACAGGGACTCAGCCCCAGCATTTT.

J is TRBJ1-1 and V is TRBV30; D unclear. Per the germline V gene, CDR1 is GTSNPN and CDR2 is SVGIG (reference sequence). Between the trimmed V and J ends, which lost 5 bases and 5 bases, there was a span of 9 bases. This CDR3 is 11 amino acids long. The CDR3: CAWVGRTEAFF. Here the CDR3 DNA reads TGTGCCTGGGTTGGGAGGACTGAAGCTTTCTTT. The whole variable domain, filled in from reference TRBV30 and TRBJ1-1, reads SQTIHQWPATLVQPVGSPLSLECTVEGTSNPNLYWYRQAAGRGLQLLFYSVGIGQISSEVPQNLSASRPQDRQFILSSKKLLLSDSGFYLCAWVGRTEAFFGQGTRLTVV.

The chain's CDR3 is CATSRDLSGGGQETQYF. The DNA of the CDR3 is TGTGCCACCAGCAGAGATCTTTCGGGGGGTGGGCAAGAGACCCAGTACTTC. The V and J genes are TRBV15 and TRBJ2-5; TRBD2 matches at 7 bases. Germline-derived CDR1 and CDR2 are LNHNV and YYDKDF (reference sequence). This CDR3 is built from 17 residues. V was clipped by 0 bases and J by 2 bases; unmatched bases: 9.